This T cell receptor beta chain was identified in a study of blood T cell repertoires in COVID-19. Across the study: Specimens from acute and convalescent COVID-19 originated in the United States, Italy and Spain. PBMCs, B-cell-depleted T cells, or T cells provided the cDNA or gDNA that made up the material.

In the original analysis: The authors estimated nucleated cell counts from reference gene primer amplification. Profiled with immunoSEQ multiplex PCR; TCRdb holds only in-frame clones, not every one. V and J calls and clone size are copied from that table; D and trimming were computed from the DNA. The sample gives around 140,000 clones, roughly four fifths of which show up once; roughly 15% is in the top ten. V lost 4 bases and J lost 5, with 14 bases in between. Germline-derived CDR1 and CDR2 are LGHDT and YNNKEL (reference sequence). The CDR3 is 14 residues long. This sequence joins TRBV3-1 (or the pseudogene TRBV3-2) and TRBJ2-5, with a weak D call TRBD2 (6 bases). The receptor comes from a human donor with acute or convalescent COVID-19. The donor label of this sample is uncertain. Sequenced material: peripheral blood. As DNA, the CDR3 is TGTGCCAGCAGCCGGGCGGGGAACAGGGAGACCCAGTACTTC. It yields the protein CASSRAGNRETQYF.